Sequencing of this TCR beta chain was carried out in a study of T cell responses to AZD1222 COVID-19 vaccine. Overall study results and limits: Sampled repertoires all dated from after the peak T cell response.

Notes on this clone: Its antigen is unknown.

The repertoire was sequenced with immunoSEQ multiplex PCR; TCRdb's copy has only in-frame clones and lacks some. The repertoire holds over 75,000 clones, with around nine tenths as singletons. The sample was peripheral blood, taken on day 0 of AZD1222 vaccination. This receptor was taken from an adult in good health.

This CDR3 reads CASSFSRWGNSGNTIYF. The CDR3 DNA reads TGTGCCAGCAGCTTTAGCCGTTGGGGGAACTCTGGAAACACCATATATTTT. This sequence joins TRBV7-9 and TRBJ1-3, with a weak D call TRBD1 (5 bases). This CDR3 is 17 amino acids long. V lost 3 bases and J lost 0, with 15 bases in between. Germline assignment: CDR1 SEHNR and CDR2 FQNEAQ (reference sequence).